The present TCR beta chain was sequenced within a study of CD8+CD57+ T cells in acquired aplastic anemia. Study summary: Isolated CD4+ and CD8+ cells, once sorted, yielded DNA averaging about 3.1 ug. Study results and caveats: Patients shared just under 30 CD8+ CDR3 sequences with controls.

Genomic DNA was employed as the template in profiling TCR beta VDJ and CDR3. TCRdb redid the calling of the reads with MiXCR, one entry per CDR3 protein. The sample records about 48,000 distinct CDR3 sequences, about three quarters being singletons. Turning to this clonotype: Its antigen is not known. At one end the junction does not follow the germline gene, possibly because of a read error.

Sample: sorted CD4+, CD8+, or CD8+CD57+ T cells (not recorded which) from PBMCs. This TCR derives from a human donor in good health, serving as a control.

The CDR3, as DNA: TGTGCCAGCAGTCATGACAGCTATGGCTACATCTTC. It specifies CASSHDSYGYIF. V is TRBV12-3 or TRBV12-4 and J is TRBJ1-2, with D maybe TRBD1 (5 bases). This CDR3 region has 12 residues.